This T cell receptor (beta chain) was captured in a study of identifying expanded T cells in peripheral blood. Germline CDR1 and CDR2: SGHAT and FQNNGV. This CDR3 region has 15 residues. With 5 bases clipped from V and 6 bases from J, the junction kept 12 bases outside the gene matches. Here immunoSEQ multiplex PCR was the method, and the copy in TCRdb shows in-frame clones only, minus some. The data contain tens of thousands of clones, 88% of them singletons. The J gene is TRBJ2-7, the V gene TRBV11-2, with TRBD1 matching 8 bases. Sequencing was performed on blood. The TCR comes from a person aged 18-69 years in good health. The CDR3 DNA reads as TGTGCCAGCAGCGGACGAACCTCAGGGGGCGGCGAGCAGTACTTC. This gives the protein CASSGRTSGGGEQYF.